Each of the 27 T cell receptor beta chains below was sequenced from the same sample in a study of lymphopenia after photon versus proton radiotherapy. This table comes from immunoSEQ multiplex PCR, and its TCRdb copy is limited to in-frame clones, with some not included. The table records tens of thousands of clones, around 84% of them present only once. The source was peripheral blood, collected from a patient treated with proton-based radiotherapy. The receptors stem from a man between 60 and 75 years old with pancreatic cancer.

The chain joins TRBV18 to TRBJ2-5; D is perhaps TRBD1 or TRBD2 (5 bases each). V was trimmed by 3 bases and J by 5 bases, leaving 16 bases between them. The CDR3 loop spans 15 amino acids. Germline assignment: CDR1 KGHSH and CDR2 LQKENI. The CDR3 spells CASSPPLEGPETQYF. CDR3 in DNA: TGTGCCAGCTCACCGCCCTTAGAGGGACCGGAGACCCAGTACTTC.

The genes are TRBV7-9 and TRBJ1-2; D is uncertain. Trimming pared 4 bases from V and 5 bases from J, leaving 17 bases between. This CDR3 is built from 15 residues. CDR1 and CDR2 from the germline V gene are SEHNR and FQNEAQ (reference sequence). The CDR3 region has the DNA TGTGCCAGCAGCTACGGAGCCCAGACTCCTTATGGCTACACCTTC. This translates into CASSYGAQTPYGYTF.

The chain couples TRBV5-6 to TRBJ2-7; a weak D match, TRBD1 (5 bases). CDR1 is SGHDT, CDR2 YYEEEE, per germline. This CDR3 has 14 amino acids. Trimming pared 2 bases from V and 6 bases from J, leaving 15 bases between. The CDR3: CASSFGHHWGEQYF. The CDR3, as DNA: TGTGCCAGCAGCTTCGGACACCACTGGGGCGAGCAGTACTTC.

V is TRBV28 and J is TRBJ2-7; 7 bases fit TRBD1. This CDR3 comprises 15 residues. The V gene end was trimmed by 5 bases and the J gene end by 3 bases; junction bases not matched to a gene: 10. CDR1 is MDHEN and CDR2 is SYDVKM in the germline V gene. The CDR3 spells CASSPTGDSLYEQYF. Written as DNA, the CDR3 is TGTGCCAGCAGTCCCACAGGGGACAGTCTCTACGAGCAGTACTTC.

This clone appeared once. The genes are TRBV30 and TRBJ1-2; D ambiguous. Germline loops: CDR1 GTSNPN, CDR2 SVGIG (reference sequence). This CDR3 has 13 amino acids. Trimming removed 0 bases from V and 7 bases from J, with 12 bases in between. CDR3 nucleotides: TGTGCCTGGAGTGTGGTAATAGGGTCTGGCTACACCTTC. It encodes CAWSVVIGSGYTF.

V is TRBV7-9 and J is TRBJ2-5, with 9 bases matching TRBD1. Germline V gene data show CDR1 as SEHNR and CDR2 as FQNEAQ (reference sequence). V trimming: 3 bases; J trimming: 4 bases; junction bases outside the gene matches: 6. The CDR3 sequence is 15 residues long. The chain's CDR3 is CASSLGDRALETQYF. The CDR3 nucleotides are TGTGCCAGCAGCTTGGGGGACAGGGCTTTAGAGACCCAGTACTTC.

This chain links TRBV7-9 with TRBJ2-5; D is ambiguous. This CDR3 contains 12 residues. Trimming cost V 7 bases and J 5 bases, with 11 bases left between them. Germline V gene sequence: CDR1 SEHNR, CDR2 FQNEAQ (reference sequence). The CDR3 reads CASTSEWETQYF. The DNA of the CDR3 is TGTGCCAGCACCTCAGAGTGGGAGACCCAGTACTTC. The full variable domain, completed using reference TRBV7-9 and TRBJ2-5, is DTGVSQNPRHKITKRGQNVTFRCDPISEHNRLYWYRQTLGQGPEFLTYFQNEAQLEKSRLLSDRFSAERPKGSFSTLEIQRTEQGDSAMYLCASTSEWETQYFGPGTRLLVL.

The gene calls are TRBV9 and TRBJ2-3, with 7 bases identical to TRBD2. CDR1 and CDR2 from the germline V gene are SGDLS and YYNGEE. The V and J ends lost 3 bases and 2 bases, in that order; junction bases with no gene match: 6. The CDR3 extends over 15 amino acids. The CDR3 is CASSDRLAFTDTQYF. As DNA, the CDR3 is TGTGCCAGCAGCGACCGACTAGCCTTCACAGATACGCAGTATTTT.

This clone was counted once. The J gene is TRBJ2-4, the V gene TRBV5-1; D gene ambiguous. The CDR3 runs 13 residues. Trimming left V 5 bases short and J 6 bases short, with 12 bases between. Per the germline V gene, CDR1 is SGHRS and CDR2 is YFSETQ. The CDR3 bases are TGCGCCAGCAGACCCACATCGGGAAACATTCAGTACTTC. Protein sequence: CASRPTSGNIQYF.

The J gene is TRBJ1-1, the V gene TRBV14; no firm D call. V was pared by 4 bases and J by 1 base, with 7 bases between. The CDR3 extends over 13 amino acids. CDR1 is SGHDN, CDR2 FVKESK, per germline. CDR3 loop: CASSPTKNTEAFF. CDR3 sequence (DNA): TGTGCCAGCAGCCCTACTAAGAACACTGAAGCTTTCTTT. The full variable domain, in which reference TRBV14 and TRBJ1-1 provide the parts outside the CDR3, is EAGVTQFPSHSVIEKGQTVTLRCDPISGHDNLYWYRRVMGKEIKFLLHFVKESKQDESGMPNNRFLAERTGGTYSTLKVQPAELEDSGVYFCASSPTKNTEAFFGQGTRLTVV.

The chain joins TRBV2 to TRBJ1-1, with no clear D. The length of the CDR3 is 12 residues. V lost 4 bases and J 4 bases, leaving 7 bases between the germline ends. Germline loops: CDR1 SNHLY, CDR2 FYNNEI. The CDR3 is CASSGRVTEAFF. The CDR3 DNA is TGTGCCAGCAGTGGGAGGGTCACTGAAGCTTTCTTT.

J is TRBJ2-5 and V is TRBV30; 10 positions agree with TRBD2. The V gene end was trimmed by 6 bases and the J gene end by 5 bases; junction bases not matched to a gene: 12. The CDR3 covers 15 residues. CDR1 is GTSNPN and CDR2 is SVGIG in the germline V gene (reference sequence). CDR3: CACSGASGSRETQYF. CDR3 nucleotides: TGTGCCTGCTCCGGGGCTAGCGGGAGTCGTGAGACCCAGTACTTC.

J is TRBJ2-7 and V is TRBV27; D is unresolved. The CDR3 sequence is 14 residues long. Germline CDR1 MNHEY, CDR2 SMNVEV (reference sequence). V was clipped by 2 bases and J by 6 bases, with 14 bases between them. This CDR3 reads CASSLVPDVSEQYF. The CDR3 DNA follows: TGTGCCAGCAGTTTAGTACCGGACGTAAGCGAGCAGTACTTC.

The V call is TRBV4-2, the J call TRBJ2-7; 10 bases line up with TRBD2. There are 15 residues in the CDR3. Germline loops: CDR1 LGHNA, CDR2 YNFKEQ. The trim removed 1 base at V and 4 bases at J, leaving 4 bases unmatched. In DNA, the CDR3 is TGTGCCAGCAGCCAAGCCACTAGCGGGATATACGAGCAGTACTTC. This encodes CASSQATSGIYEQYF.

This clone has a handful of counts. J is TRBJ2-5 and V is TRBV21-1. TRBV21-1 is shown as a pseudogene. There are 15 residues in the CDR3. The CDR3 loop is CASSPYPAARETQYF. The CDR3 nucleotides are TGTGCCAGCAGCCCCTATCCGGCAGCCCGGGAGACCCAGTACTTC.

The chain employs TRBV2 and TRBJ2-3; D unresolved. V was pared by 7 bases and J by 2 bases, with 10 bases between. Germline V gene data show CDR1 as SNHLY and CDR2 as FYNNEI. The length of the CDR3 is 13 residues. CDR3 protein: CASTMITTDTQYF. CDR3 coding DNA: TGTGCCAGCACCATGATCACCACAGATACGCAGTATTTT.

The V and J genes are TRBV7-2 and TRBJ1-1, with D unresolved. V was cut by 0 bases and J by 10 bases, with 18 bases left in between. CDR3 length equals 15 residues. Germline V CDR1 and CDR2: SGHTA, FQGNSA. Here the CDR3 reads CASSLATGLLTGAFF. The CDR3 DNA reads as TGTGCCAGCAGCTTAGCTACCGGACTCCTCACGGGAGCTTTCTTT.

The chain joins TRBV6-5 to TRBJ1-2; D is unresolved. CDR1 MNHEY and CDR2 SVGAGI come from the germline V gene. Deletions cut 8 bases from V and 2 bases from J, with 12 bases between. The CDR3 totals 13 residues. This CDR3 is CASGTGGNYGYTF. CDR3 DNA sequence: TGTGCCAGCGGCACGGGCGGGAACTATGGCTACACCTTC.

Here the CDR3 reads CASSPTPTPSEQYF. CDR3 DNA: TGTGCCAGCAGTCCTACCCCCACTCCCAGCGAGCAGTACTTC. The V call is TRBV6-5, the J call TRBJ2-7; D unclear. V was cut by 5 bases and J by 6 bases, with 17 bases left in between. Germline V gene sequence: CDR1 MNHEY, CDR2 SVGAGI. This CDR3 has 14 amino acids.

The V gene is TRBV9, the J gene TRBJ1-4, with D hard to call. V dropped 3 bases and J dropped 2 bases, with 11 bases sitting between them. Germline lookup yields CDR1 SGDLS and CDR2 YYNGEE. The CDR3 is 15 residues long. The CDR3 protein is CASSAAGATNEKLFF. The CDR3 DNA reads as TGTGCCAGCAGCGCTGCGGGAGCGACTAATGAAAAACTGTTTTTT. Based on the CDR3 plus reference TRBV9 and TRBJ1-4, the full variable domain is DSGVTQTPKHLITATGQRVTLRCSPRSGDLSVYWYQQSLDQGLQFLIQYYNGEERAKGNILERFSAQQFPDLHSELNLSSLELGDSALYFCASSAAGATNEKLFFGSGTQLSVL.

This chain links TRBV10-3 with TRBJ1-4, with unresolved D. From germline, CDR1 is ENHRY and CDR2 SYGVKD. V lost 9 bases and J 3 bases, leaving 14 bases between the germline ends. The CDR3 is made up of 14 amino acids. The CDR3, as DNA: TGTGCCATTAGGAGTGGGCGGGCTAATGAAAAACTGTTTTTT. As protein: CAIRSGRANEKLFF.

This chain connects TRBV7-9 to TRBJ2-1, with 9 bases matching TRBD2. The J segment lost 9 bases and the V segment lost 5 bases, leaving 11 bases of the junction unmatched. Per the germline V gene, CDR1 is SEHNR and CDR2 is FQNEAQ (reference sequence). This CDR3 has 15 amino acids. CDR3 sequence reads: CASSPLGTSLSEQFF. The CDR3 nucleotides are TGTGCCAGCAGCCCATTGGGGACTAGCCTCAGTGAGCAGTTCTTC.

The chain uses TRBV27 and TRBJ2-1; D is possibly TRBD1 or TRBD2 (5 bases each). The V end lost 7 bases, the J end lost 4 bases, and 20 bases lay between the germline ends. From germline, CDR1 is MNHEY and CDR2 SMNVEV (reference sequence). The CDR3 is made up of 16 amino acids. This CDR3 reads CASNSASGASYNEQFF. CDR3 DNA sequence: TGTGCCAGCAACTCAGCTTCCGGGGCGTCGTACAATGAGCAGTTCTTC.

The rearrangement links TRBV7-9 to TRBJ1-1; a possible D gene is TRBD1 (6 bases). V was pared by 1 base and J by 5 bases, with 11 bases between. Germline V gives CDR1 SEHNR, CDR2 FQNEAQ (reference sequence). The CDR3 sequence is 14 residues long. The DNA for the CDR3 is TGTGCCAGCAGCTTAGGTGGACAGTTAACTGAAGCTTTCTTT. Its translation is CASSLGGQLTEAFF.

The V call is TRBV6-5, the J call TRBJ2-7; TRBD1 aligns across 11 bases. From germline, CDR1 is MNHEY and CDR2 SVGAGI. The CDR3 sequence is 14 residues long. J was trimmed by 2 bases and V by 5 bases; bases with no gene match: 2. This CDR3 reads CASSRDRGTYEQYF. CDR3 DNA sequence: TGTGCCAGCAGTCGGGACAGGGGGACCTACGAGCAGTACTTC.

The CDR3 DNA follows: TGTGCCACCGAGGAGATTGAAGCTTTCTTT. It codes for CATEEIEAFF. The rearrangement uses TRBV28 and TRBJ1-1; D remains ambiguous. Germline-derived CDR1 and CDR2 are MDHEN and SYDVKM. Trimming shortened V by 10 bases and J by 7 bases, and 10 bases separated the two germline ends. This CDR3 region has 10 residues.

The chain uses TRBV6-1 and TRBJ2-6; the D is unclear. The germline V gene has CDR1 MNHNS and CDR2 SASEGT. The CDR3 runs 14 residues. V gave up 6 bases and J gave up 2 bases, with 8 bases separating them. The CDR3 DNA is TGTGCCAGCAGCGCTAAAGCTGGGGCCAACGTCCTGACTTTC. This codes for CASSAKAGANVLTF.